These T cell receptor beta chains were read from a single sample in a study of response to subunit inactivated influenza vaccine. TCRdb fed the RT-PCR reads into MiXCR, producing one record per CDR3 protein. Altogether around 650,000 distinct CDR3 sequences are present, 15% to 19% being singletons, with the ten largest covering approximately 10%. Sequences were derived from PBMCs from blood, sampled roughly 12 days after vaccination. These receptors all stem from a man aged 50 to 60 who received an inactivated influenza vaccine. The CDR3 runs from the conserved cysteine through the conserved F or W. The D gene is left open where the match is weak. Not every row has a clone size; where given, it reads once, few, many or a size class.

clone_size j_call v_call d_call cdr3_aa cdr3_nt
NA TRBJ2-1 TRBV4-2 TRBD2 CACSQGASAGAYNEQFF TGTGCCTGCAGCCAAGGAGCCTCAGCGGGGGCTTACAATGAGCAGTTCTTC
few TRBJ2-7 TRBV20-1 TRBD2 CSARDRTSGSPGAYEQYF TGCAGTGCTAGAGATCGGACTAGCGGGAGCCCCGGCGCCTACGAGCAGTACTTC
few TRBJ2-5 TRBV5-1 NA CASSHGTVEETQYF TGCGCCAGCAGCCACGGGACGGTCGAAGAGACCCAGTACTTC
few TRBJ1-1 TRBV24-1 NA CATSDSRGTEAFF TGTGCCACCAGTGATTCTCGGGGGACTGAAGCTTTCTTT
NA TRBJ2-7 TRBV4-2 NA CASSQDPYLRSYEQYF TGTGCCAGCAGCCAAGATCCCTACCTTAGGTCCTACGAGCAGTACTTC
many TRBJ1-6 TRBV7-2 NA CASSFEGGGSPLHF TGTGCCAGCAGCTTTGAGGGGGGTGGTTCACCCCTCCACTTT
NA TRBJ1-2 TRBV5-5 NA CASSLEAGNNYGYTF TGTGCCAGCAGCTTGGAAGCTGGGAATAACTATGGCTACACCTTC
NA TRBJ2-2 TRBV5-1 NA CASSGDLTTGELFF TGCGCCAGCAGCGGGGACCTGACCACCGGGGAGCTGTTTTTT
few TRBJ2-1 TRBV28 TRBD1 CASSGTGYGNEQFF TGTGCCAGCAGTGGGACAGGGTATGGCAATGAGCAGTTCTTC
NA TRBJ1-1 TRBV5-5 NA CASSLPLRLATEAFF TGTGCCAGCAGCTTGCCTCTTAGGTTAGCCACTGAAGCTTTCTTT